A selection of T cell receptor beta chains follows, all from one sample in a study of shared clonotypes between healthy human individuals. Profiling relied on immunoSEQ multiplex PCR, and the TCRdb table lists in-frame clones only, not all of them. The sample contains about 2.3 million clones, approximately 95% of which appear only once. The sample taken for sequencing was naive CD4+ T cells from PBMCs. The receptors stem from a man aged 18 to 30 in good health. Some clones in this sample may be carry-over from other donors' samples. CDR3s include the opening cysteine and the closing phenylalanine or tryptophan. The D gene is left open where the match is weak. Only some rows state a clone size, as once, few, many or a class for expanded clones.

v_call	clone_size	j_call	d_call	cdr3_nt	cdr3_aa
TRBV5-4	few	TRBJ2-3	NA	TGTGCCAGCAGCCCCGATAGCACAGATACGCAGTATTTT	CASSPDSTDTQYF
TRBV13	NA	TRBJ1-4	NA	TGTGCCAGCAGCTTGAGGACTGGGCTACGGGAAAAACTGTTTTTT	CASSLRTGLREKLFF
TRBV7-8	NA	TRBJ1-1	TRBD1	TGTGCCAGCAGACCGGGAGGACAGGATGAAGCTTTCTTT	CASRPGGQDEAFF
TRBV29-1	NA	TRBJ2-6	NA	TGCAGCGCCCTTGTCGCTGGGGCCAACGTCCTGACTTTC	CSALVAGANVLTF
TRBV5-6	NA	TRBJ1-2	TRBD1	TGTGCCAGCAGCCTGTCCTCTCTACGGGACAGGGGAACAAACTATGGCTACACCTTC	CASSLSSLRDRGTNYGYTF
TRBV7-3	NA	TRBJ2-5	TRBD2	TGTGCCAGCAGCCCCCGGACTAGCGGGGGAGGGGTGGGGACCCAGTACTTC	CASSPRTSGGGVGTQYF
TRBV11-2	NA	TRBJ2-7	TRBD1	TGTGCCAGCAGCCCCCTGCAGCGGGACAGGGCATACGAGCAGTACTTC	CASSPLQRDRAYEQYF
TRBV5-1	NA	TRBJ2-1	NA	TGCGCCAGCAGCTTGGTACCAGGCGGGTTCTCCGAGCAGTTCTTC	CASSLVPGGFSEQFF
TRBV28	once	TRBJ1-1	NA	TGTGCCAGCAGTCTCCTGGGGGGACCCAAGGGCAACACTGAAGCTTTCTTT	CASSLLGGPKGNTEAFF
TRBV7-9	NA	TRBJ2-1	TRBD2	TGTGCCAGCAGCTTACTAGCGGGAGGGCCGCATGAGCAGTTCTTC	CASSLLAGGPHEQFF
TRBV5-8	NA	TRBJ1-5	NA	TGTGCCAGCAGCTTGTACGGTCAGCCCCAGCATTTT	CASSLYGQPQHF
TRBV11-2	NA	TRBJ2-7	TRBD2	TGTGCCAGCAGCTTGGTCGGGACTAGCGGGAGAAGGTACGAGCAGTACTTC	CASSLVGTSGRRYEQYF
TRBV5-1	NA	TRBJ2-1	TRBD2	TGCGCCAGCAGCGGCTATACTAGCGCTCCCCATGAGCAGTTCTTC	CASSGYTSAPHEQFF
TRBV6-5	NA	TRBJ1-3	TRBD1	TGTGCCAGCAGGACAGGGACTGGAAACACCATATATTTT	CASRTGTGNTIYF
TRBV7-9	NA	TRBJ1-5	NA	TGTGCCAGCAGCTGGGGGACGGGGCCAAATCAGCCCCAGCATTTT	CASSWGTGPNQPQHF
TRBV28	NA	TRBJ2-7	TRBD1	TGTGCCAGCAGGAGACAGGGAAATCGGTACGAGCAGTACTTC	CASRRQGNRYEQYF
TRBV18	NA	TRBJ2-5	NA	TGTGCCAGCTCACGGGGGGCACAAGAGACCCAGTACTTC	CASSRGAQETQYF
TRBV9	NA	TRBJ1-4	TRBD1	TGTGCCAGCAGCGTAGAGGCAGGGGGGGATGAAAAACTGTTTTTT	CASSVEAGGDEKLFF
TRBV5-1	once	TRBJ1-2	TRBD1	TGCGCCAGCAGCTTGGGGGACAGGAGTTATGGCTACACCTTC	CASSLGDRSYGYTF
TRBV11-2	NA	TRBJ2-4	NA	TGTGCCAGCAGCTTAGATTCGCTCGCGGTTCTAGCCAAAAACATTCAGTACTTC	CASSLDSLAVLAKNIQYF
TRBV5-8	NA	TRBJ2-2	NA	TGTGCCAGCGACCCCAGGGAACTCACGAACACCGGGGAGCTGTTTTTT	CASDPRELTNTGELFF
TRBV27	NA	TRBJ1-2	TRBD1	TGTGCCAGCAGTCGCACAGGGGGCGCTGGCTATGGCTACACCTTC	CASSRTGGAGYGYTF
TRBV6-5	NA	TRBJ2-7	NA	TGTGCCAGCAGCCAGGGACCTCTCTACGAGCAGTACTTC	CASSQGPLYEQYF
TRBV2	NA	TRBJ2-2	TRBD1	TGTGCCAGCAGTACACGACAGGGGGCTGGGGAGCTGTTTTTT	CASSTRQGAGELFF
TRBV2	NA	TRBJ1-3	NA	TGTGCCAGCAGCCCATTTACTTTAGGTGGAAACACCATATATTTT	CASSPFTLGGNTIYF
TRBV11-2	NA	TRBJ2-3	NA	TGTGCCAGCAGCTTGTTACCGGCGGGTACAGATACGCAGTATTTT	CASSLLPAGTDTQYF
TRBV6-1	NA	TRBJ1-4	NA	TGTGCCAGCGAAAGAGGGACGCCAACTAATGAAAAACTGTTTTTT	CASERGTPTNEKLFF
TRBV28	NA	TRBJ1-1	NA	TGTGCCAGCCGGAGGGCAACCCCAGAAGCTTTCTTT	CASRRATPEAFF
TRBV5-1	NA	TRBJ2-1	NA	TGCGCCAGCAGCTTGGACGAGCAGCGGTACAATGAGCAGTTCTTC	CASSLDEQRYNEQFF
TRBV6-4	NA	TRBJ1-4	TRBD1	TGTGCCAGCAACCGGACAGGCTCATTGGAAAAACTGTTTTTT	CASNRTGSLEKLFF
TRBV15	NA	TRBJ2-7	NA	TGTGCCACCAGCAGAGATCTTCCAGCAGGGCCGCACGAGCAGTACTTC	CATSRDLPAGPHEQYF
TRBV6-6	NA	TRBJ2-3	NA	TGTGCCAGCAGTTTGAAGACGCAGTATTTT	CASSLKTQYF
TRBV18	NA	TRBJ2-1	NA	TGTGCCAGCTCACCAAACACGGTGGGGTCCTACAATGAGCAGTTCTTC	CASSPNTVGSYNEQFF
TRBV10-3	NA	TRBJ2-1	NA	TGTGCCATCAGTGAAACTAGGGGTGAGCAGTTCTTC	CAISETRGEQFF
TRBV9	NA	TRBJ2-3	NA	TGTGCCAGCAGCGTGAACACAGATACGCAGTATTTT	CASSVNTDTQYF
TRBV28	NA	TRBJ2-5	NA	TGTGCCAGCAGTTTTATGTTCCAAGAGACCCAGTACTTC	CASSFMFQETQYF
TRBV2	NA	TRBJ1-5	NA	TGTGCCAGCAGACGGGGATTGGGGAACAATCAGCCCCAGCATTTT	CASRRGLGNNQPQHF
TRBV29-1	NA	TRBJ2-2	NA	TGCAGCGTGGGAATATTGAACACCGGGGAGCTGTTTTTT	CSVGILNTGELFF
TRBV19	few	TRBJ1-5	NA	TGTGCCAGTAACCTCGGAGGATTTAGCAATCAGCCCCAGCATTTT	CASNLGGFSNQPQHF
TRBV14	NA	TRBJ2-7	NA	TGTGCCAGCAGCCCGGGGAGGTTGGATTTCGAGCAGTACTTC	CASSPGRLDFEQYF
TRBV18	once	TRBJ2-3	NA	TGTGCCAGCTCACCACCAGGGACCACAGATACGCAGTATTTT	CASSPPGTTDTQYF
TRBV10-3	NA	TRBJ2-1	TRBD1	TGTGCCATCAGTGAGCCCGGACAGGGGATTTACAATGAGCAGTTCTTC	CAISEPGQGIYNEQFF
TRBV9	once	TRBJ2-5	NA	TGTGCCAGCAGCGTAGAAGGGTTGGGTGGGGAGACCCAGTACTTC	CASSVEGLGGETQYF
TRBV5-1	NA	TRBJ2-7	TRBD1	TGCGCCAGCAGCTCCCTCACAGGGGTGGGCGAGCAGTACTTC	CASSSLTGVGEQYF
TRBV15	NA	TRBJ2-3	TRBD1	TGTGCCACCAGCAGAGGGGACAGGGGTAGCACAGATACGCAGTATTTT	CATSRGDRGSTDTQYF
TRBV4-3	NA	TRBJ2-5	NA	TGCGCCAGCAGCCAACAAACAACAGGGAAGGAGACCCAGTACTTC	CASSQQTTGKETQYF
TRBV6-5	NA	TRBJ2-2	NA	TGTGCCAGCAGTTACCGGGGGCCTCCCGGGGAGCTGTTTTTT	CASSYRGPPGELFF
TRBV7-9	once	TRBJ2-3	TRBD2	TGTGCCAGCGGATTAGCGGGAGGGGTAGATACGCAGTATTTT	CASGLAGGVDTQYF
TRBV20-1	NA	TRBJ2-1	NA	TGCAGCGCTGCCCACAATGAGCAGTTCTTC	CSAAHNEQFF
TRBV5-4	NA	TRBJ2-4	NA	TGTGCCAGCAGCTTGAAGACAGGAGGATTAGCCAAAAACATTCAGTACTTC	CASSLKTGGLAKNIQYF
TRBV28	NA	TRBJ2-1	NA	TGTGCCAGCAGTTTAGCCGGGAGCAATGAGCAGTTCTTC	CASSLAGSNEQFF
TRBV5-1	NA	TRBJ1-2	NA	TGCGCCAGCAGTCCTCAGGGTGAAGGCTATGGCTACACCTTC	CASSPQGEGYGYTF
TRBV28	NA	TRBJ2-7	TRBD2	TGTGCCAGCAGGAAATTAGCGGGCCGGTCCTACGAGCAGTACTTC	CASRKLAGRSYEQYF
TRBV7-2	NA	TRBJ2-5	NA	TGTGCCAGCAGAGGGGGGGTCCCGAAGACCCAGTACTTC	CASRGGVPKTQYF
TRBV4-3	NA	TRBJ2-7	NA	TGCGCCAGCAGCCCCCGCCGGACAGCCTCCTACGAGCAGTACTTC	CASSPRRTASYEQYF
TRBV11-3	NA	TRBJ2-2	TRBD1	TGTGCCAGCAGCCCGGCGTCAGGGGGCACCGGGGAGCTGTTTTTT	CASSPASGGTGELFF
TRBV30	once	TRBJ2-1	NA	TGTGCCTGGACACAGGGATTCAATGAGCAGTTCTTC	CAWTQGFNEQFF
TRBV6-1	NA	TRBJ1-2	TRBD1	TGTGCCAGCAGTGAAAGGGGGACAGCTTATCTAAACTATGGCTACACCTTC	CASSERGTAYLNYGYTF